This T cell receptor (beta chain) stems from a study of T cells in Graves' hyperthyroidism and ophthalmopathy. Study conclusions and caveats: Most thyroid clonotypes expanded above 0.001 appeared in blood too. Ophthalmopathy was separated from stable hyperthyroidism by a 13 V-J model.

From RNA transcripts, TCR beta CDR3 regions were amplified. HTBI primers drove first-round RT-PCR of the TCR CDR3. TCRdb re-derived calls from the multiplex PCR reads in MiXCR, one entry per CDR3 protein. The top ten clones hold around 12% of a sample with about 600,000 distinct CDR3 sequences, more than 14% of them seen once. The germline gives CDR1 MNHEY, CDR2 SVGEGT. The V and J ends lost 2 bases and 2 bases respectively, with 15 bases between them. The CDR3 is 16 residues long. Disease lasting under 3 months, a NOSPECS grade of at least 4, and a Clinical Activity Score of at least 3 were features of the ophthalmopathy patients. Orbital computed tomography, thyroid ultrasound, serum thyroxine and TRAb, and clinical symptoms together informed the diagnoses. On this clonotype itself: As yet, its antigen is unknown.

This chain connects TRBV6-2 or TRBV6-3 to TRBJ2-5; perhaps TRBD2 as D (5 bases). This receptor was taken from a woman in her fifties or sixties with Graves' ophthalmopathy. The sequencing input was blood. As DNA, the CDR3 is TGTGCCAGCAGTTACGGTCCGGGATCTTCGCAAGAGACCCAGTACTTC. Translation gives CASSYGPGSSQETQYF.